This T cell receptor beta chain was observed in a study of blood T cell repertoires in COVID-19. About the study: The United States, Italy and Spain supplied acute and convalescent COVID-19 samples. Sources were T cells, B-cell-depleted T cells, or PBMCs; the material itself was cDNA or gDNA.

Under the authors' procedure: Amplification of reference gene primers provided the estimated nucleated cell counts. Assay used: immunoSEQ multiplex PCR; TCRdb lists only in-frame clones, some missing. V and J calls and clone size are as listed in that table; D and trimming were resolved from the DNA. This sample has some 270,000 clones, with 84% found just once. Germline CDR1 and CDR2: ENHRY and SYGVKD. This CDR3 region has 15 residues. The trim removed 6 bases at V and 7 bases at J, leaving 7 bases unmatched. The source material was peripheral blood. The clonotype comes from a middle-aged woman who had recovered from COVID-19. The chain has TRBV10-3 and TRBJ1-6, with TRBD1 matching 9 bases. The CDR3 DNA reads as TGTGCCATCAGGGGGGGTGGACAGGGGAATTCACCCCTCCACTTT. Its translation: CAIRGGGQGNSPLHF.